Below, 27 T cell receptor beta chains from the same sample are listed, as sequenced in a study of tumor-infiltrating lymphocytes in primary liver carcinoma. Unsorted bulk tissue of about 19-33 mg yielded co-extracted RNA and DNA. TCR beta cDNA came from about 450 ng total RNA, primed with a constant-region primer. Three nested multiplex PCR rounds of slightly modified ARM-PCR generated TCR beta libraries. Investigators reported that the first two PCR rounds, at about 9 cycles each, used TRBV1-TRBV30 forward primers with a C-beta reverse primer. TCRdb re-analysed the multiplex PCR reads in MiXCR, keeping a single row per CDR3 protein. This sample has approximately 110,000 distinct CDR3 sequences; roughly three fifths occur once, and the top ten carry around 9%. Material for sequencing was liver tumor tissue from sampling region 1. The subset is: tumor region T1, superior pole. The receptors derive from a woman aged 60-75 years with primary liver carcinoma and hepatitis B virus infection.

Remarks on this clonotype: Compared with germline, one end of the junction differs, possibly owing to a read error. Written as DNA, the CDR3 is TGCGCCTGGAGTGCTACCGGAAACACCGGGGAGCTGTTTTTT. Protein: CAWSATGNTGELFF. The chain has TRBV30 and TRBJ2-2; D is unclear. Germline V gene data show CDR1 as GTSNPN and CDR2 as SVGIG (reference sequence). This CDR3 region has 14 residues.

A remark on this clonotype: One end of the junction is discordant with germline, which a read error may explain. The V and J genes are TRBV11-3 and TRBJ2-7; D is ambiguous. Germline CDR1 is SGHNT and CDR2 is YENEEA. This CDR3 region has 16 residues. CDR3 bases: TGTGCCAGCTGCTTAGGCGGTTCCAAGGGAAACTACGAGCAGTACTTC. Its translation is CASCLGGSKGNYEQYF. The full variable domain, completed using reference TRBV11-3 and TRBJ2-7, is EAGVVQSPRYKIIEKKQPVAFWCNPISGHNTLYWYLQNLGQGPELLIRYENEEAVDDSQLPKDRFSAERLKGVDSTLKIQPAELGDSAVYLCASCLGGSKGNYEQYFGPGTRLTVT.

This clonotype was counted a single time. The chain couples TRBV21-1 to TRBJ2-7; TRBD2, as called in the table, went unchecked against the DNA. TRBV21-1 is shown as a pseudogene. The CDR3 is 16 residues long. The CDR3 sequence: CASSKVGSTESYEQYF. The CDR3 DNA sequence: TGTGCCAGCAGCAAAGTCGGGTCTACTGAATCCTACGAGCAGTACTTC.

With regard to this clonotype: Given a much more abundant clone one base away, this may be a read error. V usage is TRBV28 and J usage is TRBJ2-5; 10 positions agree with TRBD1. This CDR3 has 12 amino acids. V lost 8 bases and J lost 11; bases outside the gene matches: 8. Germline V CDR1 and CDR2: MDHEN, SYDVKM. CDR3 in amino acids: CASCSMDRGQYF. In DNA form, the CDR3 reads TGTGCCAGCTGTTCGATGGACAGGGGGCAGTACTTC.

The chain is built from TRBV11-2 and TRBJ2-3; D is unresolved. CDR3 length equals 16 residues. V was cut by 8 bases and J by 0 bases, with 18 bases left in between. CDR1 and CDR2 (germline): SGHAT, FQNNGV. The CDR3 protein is CASLGFVTVSTDTQYF. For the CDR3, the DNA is TGTGCCAGCTTAGGGTTTGTGACGGTTAGCACAGATACGCAGTATTTT.

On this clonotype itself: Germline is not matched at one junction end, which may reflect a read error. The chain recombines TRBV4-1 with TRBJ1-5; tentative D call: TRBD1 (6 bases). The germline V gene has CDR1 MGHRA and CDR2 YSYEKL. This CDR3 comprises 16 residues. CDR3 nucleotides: TGCACCAGCAGCCAAATAGGGGGGAAGTCAAATCAGCCCCAGCATTTT. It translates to CTSSQIGGKSNQPQHF.

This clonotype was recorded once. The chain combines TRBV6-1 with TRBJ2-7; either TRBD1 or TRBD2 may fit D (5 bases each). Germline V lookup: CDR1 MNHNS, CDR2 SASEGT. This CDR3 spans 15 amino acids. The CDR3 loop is CASSLEGTGSYEQYV. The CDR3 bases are TGTGCTAGCAGTTTAGAAGGGACGGGCTCCTACGAGCAGTACGTC.

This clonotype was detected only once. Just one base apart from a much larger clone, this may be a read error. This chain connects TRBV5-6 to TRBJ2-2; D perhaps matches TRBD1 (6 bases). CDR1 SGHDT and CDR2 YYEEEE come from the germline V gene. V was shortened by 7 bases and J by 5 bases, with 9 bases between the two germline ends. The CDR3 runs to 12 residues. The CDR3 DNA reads TGTGCCAGCGGCACAGGGACCGGGGAGCTGTTTTTT. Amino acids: CASGTGTGELFF.

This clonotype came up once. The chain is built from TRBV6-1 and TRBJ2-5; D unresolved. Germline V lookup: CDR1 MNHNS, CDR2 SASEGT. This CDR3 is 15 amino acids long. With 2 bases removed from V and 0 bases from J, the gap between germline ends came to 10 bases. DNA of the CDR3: TGTGCCAGCAGTGAAAGTGGGCCGTACCAAGAGACCCAGTACTTC. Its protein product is CASSESGPYQETQYF.

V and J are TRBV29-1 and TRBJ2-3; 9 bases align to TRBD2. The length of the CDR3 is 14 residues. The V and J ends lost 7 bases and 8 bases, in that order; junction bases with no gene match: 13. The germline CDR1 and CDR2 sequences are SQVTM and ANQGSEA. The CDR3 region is CSGAGGIGTGTQYF. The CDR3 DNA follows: TGCAGCGGTGCGGGAGGGATCGGGACGGGTACGCAGTATTTT.

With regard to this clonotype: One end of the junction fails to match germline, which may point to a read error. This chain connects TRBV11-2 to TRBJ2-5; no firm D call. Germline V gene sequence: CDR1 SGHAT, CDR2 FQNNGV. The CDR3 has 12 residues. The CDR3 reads CASSLSQENQYF. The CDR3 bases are TGTGCCAGCAGCTTATCGCAGGAGAACCAGTACTTC.

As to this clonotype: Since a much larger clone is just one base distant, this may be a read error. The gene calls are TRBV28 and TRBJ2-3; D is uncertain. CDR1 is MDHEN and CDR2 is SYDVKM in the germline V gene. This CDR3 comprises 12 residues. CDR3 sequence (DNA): TGTACCAGCAGTGGATCATCTGATACGCAGTATTTT. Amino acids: CTSSGSSDTQYF.

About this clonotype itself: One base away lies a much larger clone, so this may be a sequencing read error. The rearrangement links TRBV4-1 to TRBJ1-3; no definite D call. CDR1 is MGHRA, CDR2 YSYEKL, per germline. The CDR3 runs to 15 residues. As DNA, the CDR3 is TGCGCCAGCAGCCCCGCGCCCCACTCTGGAATCACCATATATTTT. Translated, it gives CASSPAPHSGITIYF.

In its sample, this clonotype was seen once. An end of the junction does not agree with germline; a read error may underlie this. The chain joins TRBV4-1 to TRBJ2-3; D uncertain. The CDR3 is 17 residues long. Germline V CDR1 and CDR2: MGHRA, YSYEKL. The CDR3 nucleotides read TGCGCCAGCAGCCAAGATCCCGACTCTTCTCGCACAGATACGCAATGTTTT. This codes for CASSQDPDSSRTDTQCF.

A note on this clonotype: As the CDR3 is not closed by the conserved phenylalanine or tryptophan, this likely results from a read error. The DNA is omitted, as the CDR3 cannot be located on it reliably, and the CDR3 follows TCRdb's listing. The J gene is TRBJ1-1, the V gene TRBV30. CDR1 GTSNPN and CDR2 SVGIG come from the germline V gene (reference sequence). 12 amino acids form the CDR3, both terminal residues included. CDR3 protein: CARSGGNTEVFS.

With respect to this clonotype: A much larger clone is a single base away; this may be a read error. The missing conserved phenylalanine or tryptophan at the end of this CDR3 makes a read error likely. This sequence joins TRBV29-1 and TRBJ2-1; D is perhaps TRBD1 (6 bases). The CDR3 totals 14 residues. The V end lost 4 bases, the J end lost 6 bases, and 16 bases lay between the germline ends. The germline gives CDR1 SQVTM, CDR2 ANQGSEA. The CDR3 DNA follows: TGCAGCGTTGTTGGGGGCAATCGGGTCAATGAGCAGTTCATC. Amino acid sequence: CSVVGGNRVNEQFI.

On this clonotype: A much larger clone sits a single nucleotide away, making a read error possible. The CDR3 DNA reads as TGCGCCAGCAGGTTCGACAATGAAGCTTTCTTT. Translating gives CASRFDNEAFF. This chain uses TRBV10-2 with TRBJ1-1, with no clear D. V gave up 6 bases and J gave up 7 bases, with 9 bases separating them. The CDR3 covers 11 residues. CDR1 WSHSY and CDR2 SAAADI come from the germline V gene.

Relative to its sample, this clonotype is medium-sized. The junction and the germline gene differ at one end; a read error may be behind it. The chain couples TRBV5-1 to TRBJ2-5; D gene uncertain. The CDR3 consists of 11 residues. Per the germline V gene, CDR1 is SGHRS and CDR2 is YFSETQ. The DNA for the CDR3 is TGTGCCAGCAGCTTGCAAGAGACCCAGTACTTC. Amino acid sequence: CASSLQETQYF.

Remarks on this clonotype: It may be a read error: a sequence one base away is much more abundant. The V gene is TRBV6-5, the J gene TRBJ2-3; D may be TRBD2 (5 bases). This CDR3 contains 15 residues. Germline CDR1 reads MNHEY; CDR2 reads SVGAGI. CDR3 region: CVSSLGGLSTDTQYF. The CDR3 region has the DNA TGTGTCAGCAGTTTGGGCGGACTCTCCACAGATACGCAGTATTTT.

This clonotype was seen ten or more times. DNA of the CDR3: TGTGCCAGCAGCCCCGACAGGACTCAAGAGACCCAGTACTTC. This sequence encodes CASSPDRTQETQYF. The chain couples TRBV7-9 to TRBJ2-5; D is perhaps TRBD1 (6 bases). The CDR3 has 14 amino acids. The germline gives CDR1 SEHNR, CDR2 FQNEAQ (reference sequence). V lost 5 bases and J 2 bases, leaving 12 bases between the germline ends.

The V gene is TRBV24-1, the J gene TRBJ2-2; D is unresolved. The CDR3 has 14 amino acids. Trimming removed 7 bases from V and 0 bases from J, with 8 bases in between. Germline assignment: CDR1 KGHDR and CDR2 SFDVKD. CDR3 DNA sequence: TGTGCCACCAGGGGCTCCTCGAACACCGGGGAGCTGTTTTTT. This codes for CATRGSSNTGELFF.

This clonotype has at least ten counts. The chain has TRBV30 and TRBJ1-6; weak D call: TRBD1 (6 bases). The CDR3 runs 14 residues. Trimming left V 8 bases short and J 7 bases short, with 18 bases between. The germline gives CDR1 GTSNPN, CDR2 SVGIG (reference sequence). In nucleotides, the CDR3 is TGTGCCCGGGGGGGGCCGTTGATGAATTCACCCCTCCACTTT. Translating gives CARGGPLMNSPLHF.

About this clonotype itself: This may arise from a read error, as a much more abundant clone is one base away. CDR3 DNA sequence: TGTGCCAGCAGGAAGCGAGTAGCGGGAGTCGGCTACAATGAGCAGTTCTTC. Translating it yields CASRKRVAGVGYNEQFF. This chain connects TRBV6-1 to TRBJ2-1; 9 nucleotides match TRBD2. This CDR3 spans 17 amino acids. The junction had 12 bases not matched to a gene; V was cut back by 6 bases and J by 3 bases. The germline gives CDR1 MNHNS, CDR2 SASEGT.

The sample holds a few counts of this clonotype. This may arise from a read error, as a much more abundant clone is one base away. The CDR3 region has the DNA TGCAGCGTCGTGAGCGTGAGGGCCACAGATACGCAGTATTTT. It translates to CSVVSVRATDTQYF. The chain carries TRBV29-1 and TRBJ2-3; D may be TRBD2 (5 bases). The ends were cut back, 6 bases at V and 2 bases at J, with 15 bases in the middle. Germline V gene lookup returns CDR1 SQVTM and CDR2 ANQGSEA. CDR3 length equals 14 residues.

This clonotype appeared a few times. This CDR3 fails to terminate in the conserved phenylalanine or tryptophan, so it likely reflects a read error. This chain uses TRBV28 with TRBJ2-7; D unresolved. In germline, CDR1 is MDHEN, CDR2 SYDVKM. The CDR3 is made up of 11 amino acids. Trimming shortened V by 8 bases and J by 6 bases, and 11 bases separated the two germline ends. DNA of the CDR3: TGTGCCAGCGGCTGGCGAGGCGAGCAGTACCTC. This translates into CASGWRGEQYL.

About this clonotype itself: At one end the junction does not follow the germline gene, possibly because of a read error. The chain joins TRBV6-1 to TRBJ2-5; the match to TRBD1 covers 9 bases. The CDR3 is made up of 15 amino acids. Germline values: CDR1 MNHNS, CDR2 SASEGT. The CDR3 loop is CVSSPRDRDRETQYF. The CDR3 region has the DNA TGTGTCAGCAGTCCCCGGGACAGGGATCGGGAGACCCAGTACTTC.

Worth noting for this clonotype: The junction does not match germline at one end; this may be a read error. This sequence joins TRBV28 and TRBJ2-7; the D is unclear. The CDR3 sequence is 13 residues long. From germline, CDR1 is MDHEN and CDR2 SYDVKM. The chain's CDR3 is CVSSTTAIYEQYF. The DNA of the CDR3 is TGTGTCAGCAGCACTACAGCAATCTACGAGCAGTACTTC.